These 27 T cell receptor beta chains share one sample of origin, sequenced in a study of T cell repertoires in cytomegalovirus infection. TCRdb independently ran MiXCR on the reads; one entry per CDR3 protein. Found here are hundreds of thousands of distinct CDR3 sequences, 8% to 9.5% of them singletons; the top ten hold 3.5% to 4.5%. Sequencing was performed on PBMCs. The receptors were sampled from a human donor in good health (CMV status not recorded). Some clones in this sample may be carry-over from other donors' samples.

This clonotype was detected many times. The rearrangement uses TRBV12-3 or TRBV12-4 and TRBJ1-1, with D perhaps TRBD1 (5 bases). The CDR3 is made up of 13 amino acids. Trimming removed 4 bases at V and 8 bases at J, with 14 bases between. The CDR3 DNA is TGTGCCAGCAGTTCCCGTCTAGACAGCGAAGCTTTCTTT. Protein sequence: CASSSRLDSEAFF.

V gene TRBV4-2 combines with J gene TRBJ1-1; 8 bases agree with TRBD1. Germline V gene sequence: CDR1 LGHNA, CDR2 YNFKEQ. CDR3 size: 16 residues. V lost 5 bases to trimming and J lost 4 bases; unmatched junction nucleotides: 12. The CDR3 nucleotides read TGTGCCAGCAGCAACCCCTGGACAGGGAGGAGCACTGAAGCTTTCTTT. This codes for CASSNPWTGRSTEAFF.

The J gene is TRBJ2-5, the V gene TRBV7-6; no definite D call. The germline CDR1 and CDR2 sequences are SGHVS and FNYEAQ. The V and J ends lost 1 base and 5 bases respectively, with 8 bases between them. The CDR3 consists of 13 residues. CDR3 protein: CASSLGPVETQYF. For the CDR3, the DNA is TGTGCCAGCAGCTTAGGTCCGGTTGAGACCCAGTACTTC.

The chain employs TRBV30 and TRBJ2-3, with TRBD2 matching 8 bases. CDR3 size: 15 residues. With V trimmed by 0 bases and J by 3 bases, 5 bases remained unmatched. The germline V gene encodes CDR1 GTSNPN and CDR2 SVGIG (reference sequence). The CDR3 nucleotides read TGTGCCTGGAGTGTGTGGGGACTAGGAACAGATACGCAGTATTTT. Residues: CAWSVWGLGTDTQYF.

On this clonotype itself: A clone one base away is much larger, so this may be a read error. The V call is TRBV6-8, the J call TRBJ2-2; maybe TRBD1 (6 bases). The CDR3 runs 16 residues. From germline, CDR1 is MNHGY and CDR2 SAAAGT. This CDR3 reads CPSSYSITGQTGELFF. As DNA, the CDR3 is TGTCCCAGCAGTTACTCGATAACAGGGCAGACCGGGGAGCTGTTTTTT.

The CDR3 DNA sequence: TGTGCCAGCAGCCAAGAAGGCAGGGTGGTCGGGGAGCTGTTTTTT. Amino acids: CASSQEGRVVGELFF. V gene TRBV4-2 combines with J gene TRBJ2-2; TRBD1 is a possible D gene (5 bases). The CDR3 has 15 amino acids. Germline lookup yields CDR1 LGHNA and CDR2 YNFKEQ. The V gene lost 0 bases and the J gene lost 7 bases, with 12 bases spanning the gap.

This clonotype has a handful of counts. V and J are TRBV7-2 and TRBJ2-3; the match to TRBD2 covers 12 bases. The CDR3 is 16 residues long. Germline CDR1 is SGHTA and CDR2 is FQGNSA. V lost 4 bases to trimming and J lost 2 bases; unmatched junction nucleotides: 4. The CDR3 nucleotides read TGTGCCAGCAGCTACCGACTAGCGGGAGTCACAGATACGCAGTATTTT. Protein: CASSYRLAGVTDTQYF. The variable domain in full, with the rest retrieved from reference TRBV7-2 and TRBJ2-3, is GAGVSQSPSNKVTEKGKDVELRCDPISGHTALYWYRQSLGQGLEFLIYFQGNSAPDKSGLPSDRFSAERTGGSVSTLTIQRTQQEDSAVYLCASSYRLAGVTDTQYFGPGTRLTVL.

This clonotype was seen at least ten times. V is TRBV7-2 and J is TRBJ2-5, with D possibly matching TRBD2 (5 bases). Trimming shortened V by 4 bases and J by 2 bases, and 14 bases separated the two germline ends. The CDR3 totals 15 residues. Per the germline V gene, CDR1 is SGHTA and CDR2 is FQGNSA. CDR3 nucleotide sequence: TGTGCCAGCAGCTGGTCAGGCGGGTATCAAGAGACCCAGTACTTC. Translating gives CASSWSGGYQETQYF.

Ten or more counts support this clonotype. The chain joins TRBV7-2 to TRBJ2-5; maybe TRBD2 (6 bases). The V gene lost 6 bases and the J gene lost 2 bases, with 19 bases spanning the gap. Germline CDR1 and CDR2: SGHTA and FQGNSA. The CDR3 loop spans 16 amino acids. The CDR3 DNA reads TGTGCCAGCAGGCGAATCTCAGGAGGGCGGCAAGAGACCCAGTACTTC. Amino acids: CASRRISGGRQETQYF.

This clonotype was seen at least ten times. The CDR3 loop reads CASSRMGTEAFF. DNA of the CDR3: TGTGCCAGCAGCCGCATGGGCACTGAAGCTTTCTTT. This chain connects TRBV7-9 to TRBJ1-1, with D hard to call. The length of the CDR3 is 12 residues. The V and J ends lost 5 bases and 4 bases respectively, with 8 bases between them. Germline loops: CDR1 SEHNR, CDR2 FQNEAQ (reference sequence).

This clonotype occurred a few times. The chain employs TRBV7-9 and TRBJ2-3; D remains unclear. In germline, CDR1 is SEHNR, CDR2 FQNEAQ (reference sequence). Deletions cut 8 bases from V and 2 bases from J, with 5 bases between. This CDR3 comprises 11 residues. CDR3 amino acids: CASGLTDTQYF. The CDR3 DNA reads as TGTGCCAGCGGTCTCACAGATACGCAGTATTTT.

The rearrangement uses TRBV9 and TRBJ2-1; D call uncertain. CDR1 and CDR2 from the germline V gene are SGDLS and YYNGEE. V lost 2 bases to trimming and J lost 8 bases, with 5 bases between them. This CDR3 spans 11 amino acids. The CDR3 is CASSVGDEQFF. The CDR3 bases are TGTGCCAGCAGCGTCGGAGATGAGCAGTTCTTC. Together with reference TRBV9 and TRBJ2-1, the CDR3 gives the full variable domain: DSGVTQTPKHLITATGQRVTLRCSPRSGDLSVYWYQQSLDQGLQFLIQYYNGEERAKGNILERFSAQQFPDLHSELNLSSLELGDSALYFCASSVGDEQFFGPGTRLTVL.

This clonotype was seen at least ten times. This CDR3 reads CASSSREGNYGYTF. CDR3 sequence (DNA): TGTGCCAGCAGCTCAAGGGAGGGGAACTATGGCTACACCTTC. This chain connects TRBV7-2 to TRBJ1-2; a possible D gene is TRBD1 (5 bases). The CDR3 has 14 amino acids. Trimming left V 4 bases short and J 2 bases short, with 11 bases between. Per the germline V gene, CDR1 is SGHTA and CDR2 is FQGNSA. Filled out from reference TRBV7-2 and TRBJ1-2, the complete variable domain reads GAGVSQSPSNKVTEKGKDVELRCDPISGHTALYWYRQSLGQGLEFLIYFQGNSAPDKSGLPSDRFSAERTGGSVSTLTIQRTQQEDSAVYLCASSSREGNYGYTFGSGTRLTVV.

This clonotype was counted only a few times. The chain couples TRBV7-2 to TRBJ1-4; the match to TRBD1 covers 7 bases. This CDR3 is built from 15 residues. Trimming took 0 bases from V and 7 from J; bases not matched to a gene: 5. Germline V gene data show CDR1 as SGHTA and CDR2 as FQGNSA. The chain's CDR3 is CASSLAQGVGEKLFF. The CDR3 DNA sequence: TGTGCCAGCAGCTTAGCGCAGGGGGTGGGTGAAAAACTGTTTTTT.

This clonotype was seen repeatedly, ten times or more. This chain links TRBV6-1 with TRBJ2-1; perhaps TRBD1 as D (6 bases). CDR1 is MNHNS, CDR2 SASEGT, per germline. CDR3 length equals 17 residues. The V end was cut by 5 bases, the J end by 8 bases, with 25 bases between. The CDR3 loop is CASSYLRLGQGTDEQFF. In DNA form, the CDR3 reads TGTGCCAGCAGTTACCTTCGATTGGGGCAGGGGACCGATGAGCAGTTCTTC.

The chain joins TRBV7-2 to TRBJ1-2; possible D gene TRBD1, 5 bases. CDR1 is SGHTA and CDR2 is FQGNSA in the germline V gene. Deletions cut 6 bases from V and 8 bases from J, with 16 bases between. The CDR3 is 13 residues long. The CDR3 region is CASSSRGGEGYTF. The CDR3 region has the DNA TGTGCCAGCAGTTCCCGTGGGGGGGAAGGCTACACCTTC.

This clonotype has ten or more counts. The genes are TRBV7-2 and TRBJ2-7; D is unclear. The CDR3 contains 12 residues. V shed 4 bases and J shed 3 bases, with 7 bases lying between them. Germline V gene data show CDR1 as SGHTA and CDR2 as FQGNSA. CDR3 region: CASSSDLYEQYF. CDR3 coding DNA: TGTGCCAGCAGCTCCGACCTCTACGAGCAGTACTTC.

This chain joins TRBV4-1 and TRBJ2-1, with unresolved D. V lost 0 bases and J 5 bases, leaving 8 bases between the germline ends. Looked up from germline, CDR1 is MGHRA and CDR2 is YSYEKL. The CDR3 sequence is 14 residues long. CDR3 in DNA: TGCGCCAGCAGCCAAGAGCGCCTCCACAATGAGCAGTTCTTC. Its protein is CASSQERLHNEQFF.

V usage is TRBV4-3 and J usage is TRBJ1-1; D not resolved. Germline-derived CDR1 and CDR2 are LGHNA and YSLEER. Deletions cut 0 bases from V and 0 bases from J, with 17 bases between. The CDR3 contains 18 residues. Here the CDR3 DNA reads TGCGCCAGCAGCCAAGAGCCGTCTCACCGCGGGCTGAACACTGAAGCTTTCTTT. It specifies CASSQEPSHRGLNTEAFF.

The V call is TRBV10-3, the J call TRBJ1-2; possible D gene TRBD1, 5 bases. Germline lookup yields CDR1 ENHRY and CDR2 SYGVKD. V was trimmed by 10 bases and J by 2 bases, leaving 17 bases between them. CDR3 length equals 14 residues. CDR3 nucleotides: TGTGCCACCCTTGGGGGGAGCAACAACTATGGCTACACCTTC. This encodes CATLGGSNNYGYTF.

This sequence joins TRBV20-1 and TRBJ2-5, with a possible D match to TRBD1 (5 bases). Trimming shortened V by 3 bases and J by 0 bases, and 11 bases separated the two germline ends. This CDR3 has 14 amino acids. Germline V lookup: CDR1 DFQATT, CDR2 SNEGSKA (reference sequence). The CDR3 bases are TGCAGTGCTAGGGACATTTGGTACCAAGAGACCCAGTACTTC. Translated: CSARDIWYQETQYF.

The sample holds many counts of this clonotype. CDR3 nucleotides: TGTGCCAGCAGCTTGCGGACTAGCGGGGGTAGCACAGATACGCAGTATTTT. It encodes CASSLRTSGGSTDTQYF. The chain recombines TRBV7-2 with TRBJ2-3; 13 nucleotides match TRBD2. This CDR3 is 17 amino acids long. Germline CDR1 is SGHTA and CDR2 is FQGNSA. The V gene end was trimmed by 3 bases and the J gene end by 0 bases; junction bases not matched to a gene: 3. Supplemented by reference TRBV7-2 and TRBJ2-3, the full variable domain reads GAGVSQSPSNKVTEKGKDVELRCDPISGHTALYWYRQSLGQGLEFLIYFQGNSAPDKSGLPSDRFSAERTGGSVSTLTIQRTQQEDSAVYLCASSLRTSGGSTDTQYFGPGTRLTVL.

There are many counts of this clonotype. The chain links TRBV20-1 to TRBJ2-5, with D unresolved. With 6 bases removed from V and 0 bases from J, the gap between germline ends came to 8 bases. The CDR3 covers 12 residues. Per germline, CDR1 DFQATT and CDR2 SNEGSKA (reference sequence). In DNA form, the CDR3 reads TGCAGTGCAGGGCGGTACCAAGAGACCCAGTACTTC. Protein sequence: CSAGRYQETQYF.

The chain combines TRBV28 with TRBJ1-1; the D is unclear. The CDR3 runs 15 residues. From germline, CDR1 is MDHEN and CDR2 SYDVKM. Trimming pared 6 bases from V and 1 base from J, leaving 15 bases between. The CDR3 sequence: CASRPSVAANTEAFF. CDR3 sequence (DNA): TGTGCCAGCAGACCTAGCGTGGCCGCGAACACTGAAGCTTTCTTT.

There are a few counts of this clonotype. The chain uses TRBV19 and TRBJ1-2; no definite D call. V shed 5 bases and J shed 4 bases, with 14 bases lying between them. Germline loops: CDR1 LNHDA, CDR2 SQIVND (reference sequence). This CDR3 is 14 amino acids long. The CDR3 DNA reads as TGTGCCAGTAGTTCTCTGGGAATTCCCTATGGCTACACCTTC. It translates to CASSSLGIPYGYTF.

This clonotype has only a few counts. This chain joins TRBV6-2 or TRBV6-3 and TRBJ2-1; 8 bases agree with TRBD2. The CDR3 runs to 13 residues. J lost 5 bases, V lost 6 bases, and 3 bases had no gene match. Per germline, CDR1 MNHEY and CDR2 SVGEGT. The DNA for the CDR3 is TGTGCCAGCAGGGATAGCGGGGACAATGAGCAGTTCTTC. Amino acids: CASRDSGDNEQFF.

This clonotype was seen many times. This sequence joins TRBV7-2 and TRBJ1-4; no firm D call. Germline V gene lookup returns CDR1 SGHTA and CDR2 FQGNSA. The CDR3 sequence is 15 residues long. The ends were cut back, 3 bases at V and 4 bases at J, with 12 bases in the middle. In DNA, the CDR3 is TGTGCCAGCAGCTTGGGCCGGGCCCTTAATGAAAAACTGTTTTTT. It codes for CASSLGRALNEKLFF.